Below are 11 T cell receptor beta chains sequenced from a single sample in a study of shared clonotypes between healthy human individuals. Repertoires were generated with immunoSEQ multiplex PCR, while TCRdb's copy carries only in-frame clones and drops some. Of millions of clones listed, about 95% are singletons. Naive CD8 cells lacked CD45RO, underwent positive selection for CCR7 and left out terminally differentiated effector memory CD45RA+ cells. Sequenced sample: naive CD8+ T cells sorted from blood. These receptors came from a young man in good health.

This clone came up once. This rearrangement joins TRBV2 to TRBJ1-1; no clear D gene. The CDR3 runs 14 residues. The germline V gene has CDR1 SNHLY and CDR2 FYNNEI. V lost 2 bases to trimming and J lost 4 bases, with 11 bases between them. CDR3 residues: CASSETVLGTEAFF. CDR3 DNA sequence: TGTGCCAGCAGTGAAACAGTCCTTGGCACTGAAGCTTTCTTT.

This sequence joins TRBV2 and TRBJ2-7; 14 bases fit TRBD2. Trimming took 5 bases from V and 4 from J; bases not matched to a gene: 7. The germline V gene encodes CDR1 SNHLY and CDR2 FYNNEI. There are 16 residues in the CDR3. The CDR3 is CASSSGLAGGSYEQYF. The DNA for the CDR3 is TGTGCCAGCAGTTCTGGACTAGCGGGAGGTTCATACGAGCAGTACTTC.

Concerning this clone itself: This sample also contains other DNA sequences that code for the same CDR3. The rearrangement uses TRBV9 and TRBJ2-7; the D is unclear. Deletions cut 0 bases from V and 0 bases from J, with 7 bases between. Germline loops: CDR1 SGDLS, CDR2 YYNGEE. This CDR3 is built from 14 residues. In DNA form, the CDR3 reads TGTGCCAGCAGCGTAGGTGCCAGCTCCTACGAGCAGTACTTC. Translating it yields CASSVGASSYEQYF.

This sequence joins TRBV29-1 and TRBJ2-7, with 10 bases aligning to TRBD2. Germline CDR1 and CDR2: SQVTM and ANQGSEA. This CDR3 has 15 amino acids. CDR3 region: CRWVEREGRSYEQYF. The DNA for the CDR3 is TGCAGGTGGGTGGAGCGGGAGGGCCGATCCTACGAGCAGTACTTC.

J is TRBJ2-6 and V is TRBV9; D is unresolved. Germline loops: CDR1 SGDLS, CDR2 YYNGEE. The CDR3 is made up of 17 amino acids. Trimming removed 0 bases at V and 0 bases at J, with 10 bases between. CDR3 in DNA: TGTGCCAGCAGCGTAGGTGGGCTTTCCTCTGGGGCCAACGTCCTGACTTTC. This sequence encodes CASSVGGLSSGANVLTF.

The chain employs TRBV27 and TRBJ2-7; no reliable D call. CDR1 and CDR2 from the germline V gene are MNHEY and SMNVEV (reference sequence). The CDR3 has 14 residues. The V and J ends lost 4 bases and 2 bases respectively, with 12 bases between them. CDR3 residues: CASSSLLYPYEQYF. CDR3 nucleotide sequence: TGTGCCAGCAGTTCCCTTTTATATCCCTACGAGCAGTACTTC.

The J gene is TRBJ2-7, the V gene TRBV4-1; D possibly corresponds to TRBD2 (5 bases). V was shortened by 0 bases and J by 4 bases, with 19 bases between the two germline ends. CDR3 length equals 17 residues. Germline loops: CDR1 MGHRA, CDR2 YSYEKL. CDR3: CASSQDGEGISAYEQYF. In nucleotides, the CDR3 is TGCGCCAGCAGCCAAGATGGCGAGGGAATATCGGCGTACGAGCAGTACTTC.

This sequence joins TRBV28 and TRBJ1-2, with 7 bases matching TRBD1. The CDR3 extends over 13 amino acids. The V and J ends lost 6 bases and 3 bases, in that order; junction bases with no gene match: 4. Germline V lookup: CDR1 MDHEN, CDR2 SYDVKM. The DNA for the CDR3 is TGTGCCAGCAGCCGAGACAGGGACTATGGCTACACCTTC. The encoded protein is CASSRDRDYGYTF.

The gene calls are TRBV6-1 and TRBJ1-1; possible D gene TRBD1, 6 bases. This CDR3 contains 13 residues. Trimming took off 11 bases at V and 3 bases at J, with 16 bases between the two ends. The V gene's germline CDR1 is MNHNS and CDR2 SASEGT. CDR3 nucleotides: TGTGCCGGACATGACAGGTTTGACACTGAAGCTTTCTTT. This encodes CAGHDRFDTEAFF.

CDR3 nucleotide sequence: TGTGCCAGCAGTTACGGGCTGCCCGGGGCGGGTCAGCCCCAGCATTTT. Translation: CASSYGLPGAGQPQHF. The rearrangement uses TRBV6-5 and TRBJ1-5, with D possibly being TRBD1 (5 bases). Germline lookup yields CDR1 MNHEY and CDR2 SVGAGI. Trimming shortened V by 2 bases and J by 6 bases, and 17 bases separated the two germline ends. The CDR3 covers 16 residues.

The chain has TRBV6-1 and TRBJ2-2, with no clear D. CDR1 and CDR2 from the germline V gene are MNHNS and SASEGT. The CDR3 sequence is 15 residues long. V shed 2 bases and J shed 6 bases, with 13 bases lying between them. The CDR3 DNA reads as TGTGCCAGCAGTGAACGCGAGCTACGCCCCGGGGAGCTGTTTTTT. This translates into CASSERELRPGELFF.